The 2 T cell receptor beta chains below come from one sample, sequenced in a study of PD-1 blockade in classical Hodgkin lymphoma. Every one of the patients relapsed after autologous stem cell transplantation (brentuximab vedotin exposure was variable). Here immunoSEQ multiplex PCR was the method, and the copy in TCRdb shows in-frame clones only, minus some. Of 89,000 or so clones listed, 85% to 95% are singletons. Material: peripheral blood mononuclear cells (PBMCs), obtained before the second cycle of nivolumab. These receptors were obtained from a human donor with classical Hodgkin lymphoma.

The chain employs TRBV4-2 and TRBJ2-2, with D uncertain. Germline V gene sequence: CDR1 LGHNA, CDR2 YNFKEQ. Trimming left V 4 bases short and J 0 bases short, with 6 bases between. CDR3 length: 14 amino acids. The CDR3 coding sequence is TGTGCCAGCAGCCGTACGGCGAACACCGGGGAGCTGTTTTTT. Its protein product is CASSRTANTGELFF.

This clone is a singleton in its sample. CDR3 region: CASSLGSGRAADTQYF. CDR3 bases: TGTGCCAGCAGCTTAGGTAGCGGGAGGGCCGCAGATACGCAGTATTTT. The gene calls are TRBV11-3 and TRBJ2-3; 11 bases align to TRBD2. V trimming: 1 base; J trimming: 4 bases; junction bases outside the gene matches: 4. CDR1 SGHNT and CDR2 YENEEA come from the germline V gene. CDR3 length: 16 residues.